Following are 10 T cell receptor beta chains from one sample sequenced in a study of molecular identifiers for immune sequencing clone quantification (dated by TCRdb to the late 2010s). The library was built by means of PCR. Sequencing relied on an Illumina HiSeq 4000. The public reads were reprocessed in TCRdb via fastp at Q25 and MiXCR, keeping in-frame beta chains. Rows matching on CDR3 protein sequence are summarized as one entry with the most common DNA and genes. The sample contains roughly 90,000 distinct CDR3 sequences, roughly 19% of them found a single time. The top ten hold about 0.85% of the sample. The sequencing input was naive CD8+ T cells from blood, with Jurkat cell RNA spiked in. The cell subset or site label here, explained by the study, means: FACS-sorted CD8+CD4-CCR7+CD45RA+ naive T cells. The receptors shown here come from a human donor in good health. Some libraries in this study had Jurkat cell RNA spiked in.

This clonotype was counted at least ten times. This chain joins TRBV19 and TRBJ1-4; the D gene is possibly TRBD1 (5 bases). The CDR3 sequence is 14 residues long. Trimming pared 8 bases from V and 5 bases from J, leaving 15 bases between. CDR1 and CDR2 from the germline V gene are LNHDA and SQIVND (reference sequence). The CDR3 spells CASRDPGINEKLFF. CDR3 DNA sequence: TGTGCCAGTCGGGATCCAGGGATAAATGAAAAACTGTTTTTT.

This clonotype has just a few counts. This sequence joins TRBV28 and TRBJ1-1; D gene unclear. The CDR3 spans 15 residues. The germline gives CDR1 MDHEN, CDR2 SYDVKM. Trimming took off 3 bases at V and 0 bases at J, with 11 bases between the two ends. The CDR3: CASSLHSLLNTEAFF. In nucleotides, the CDR3 is TGTGCCAGCAGTTTGCATAGTCTACTGAACACTGAAGCTTTCTTT. The variable domain in full, completed from reference TRBV28 and TRBJ1-1, reads DVKVTQSSRYLVKRTGEKVFLECVQDMDHENMFWYRQDPGLGLRLIYFSYDVKMKEKGDIPEGYSVSREKKERFSLILESASTNQTSMYLCASSLHSLLNTEAFFGQGTRLTVV.

This clonotype occurred many times. The chain has TRBV9 and TRBJ2-3, with D unclear. This CDR3 is 14 amino acids long. The V end was cut by 3 bases, the J end by 4 bases, with 12 bases between. Germline V gene lookup returns CDR1 SGDLS and CDR2 YYNGEE. The CDR3 DNA reads TGTGCCAGCAGCGCACCGGACGGAGCAGATACGCAGTATTTT. Translation gives CASSAPDGADTQYF.

The sample holds many counts of this clonotype. The chain combines TRBV9 with TRBJ2-3; tentatively, D is TRBD1 (6 bases). CDR3 length equals 16 residues. CDR1 and CDR2 from the germline V gene are SGDLS and YYNGEE. Trimming stripped 4 bases from V and 3 bases from J, with 18 bases between. The CDR3 DNA reads TGTGCCAGCAGCCCCCAACCCGCCCAGGGGACAGATACGCAGTATTTT. It yields the protein CASSPQPAQGTDTQYF. Full variable domain (remainder filled in from reference TRBV9 and TRBJ2-3): DSGVTQTPKHLITATGQRVTLRCSPRSGDLSVYWYQQSLDQGLQFLIQYYNGEERAKGNILERFSAQQFPDLHSELNLSSLELGDSALYFCASSPQPAQGTDTQYFGPGTRLTVL.

This clonotype was seen more than once but under ten times. The rearrangement joins TRBV20-1 to TRBJ2-7; perhaps TRBD2 as D (6 bases). With 1 base removed from V and 3 bases from J, the gap between germline ends came to 16 bases. This CDR3 comprises 15 residues. Germline V gene lookup returns CDR1 DFQATT and CDR2 SNEGSKA (reference sequence). The CDR3 loop reads CSARVSGGFVYEQYF. In nucleotides, the CDR3 is TGCAGTGCTAGAGTCTCTGGAGGGTTTGTCTACGAGCAGTACTTC.

There are a few counts of this clonotype. V and J are TRBV27 and TRBJ2-2; D could derive from TRBD1 or TRBD2 (5 bases each). V gave up 0 bases and J gave up 4 bases, with 12 bases separating them. This CDR3 has 16 residues. Germline V CDR1 and CDR2: MNHEY, SMNVEV (reference sequence). Here the CDR3 reads CASSLSGTRVTGELFF. As DNA, the CDR3 is TGTGCCAGCAGTTTATCGGGGACCCGAGTCACCGGGGAGCTGTTTTTT.

This clonotype showed up many times. The rearrangement joins TRBV20-1 to TRBJ2-3, with D perhaps matching TRBD1 (6 bases). This CDR3 spans 13 amino acids. Germline V gene data show CDR1 as DFQATT and CDR2 as SNEGSKA (reference sequence). Trimming cost V 6 bases and J 3 bases, with 13 bases left between them. In DNA, the CDR3 is TGCAGTGCCGGACAGATCGGTACAGATACGCAGTATTTT. Translating gives CSAGQIGTDTQYF.

The chain recombines TRBV4-3 with TRBJ2-1; possibly TRBD2 for D (6 bases). The germline V gene encodes CDR1 LGHNA and CDR2 YSLEER. The V gene lost 0 bases and the J gene lost 1 base, with 10 bases spanning the gap. The CDR3 runs to 16 residues. CDR3 sequence: CASSQDPGTSYNEQFF. As DNA, the CDR3 is TGCGCCAGCAGCCAAGATCCGGGGACTTCCTACAATGAGCAGTTCTTC.

This clonotype was recorded once. One end of the junction varies from germline; a read error may be responsible. This sequence joins TRBV27 and TRBJ2-7; the match to TRBD1 covers 8 bases. Germline V gene data show CDR1 as MNHEY and CDR2 as SMNVEV (reference sequence). The CDR3 runs to 15 residues. The CDR3 region is CTSSLSGDRYYEQYF. DNA of the CDR3: TGTACCAGCAGTTTATCGGGGGACAGGTACTACGAGCAGTACTTC.

This clonotype occurred many times. DNA of the CDR3: TGTGCCAGCAGTTTATCGGCAGGGATCACCTACGAGCAGTACTTC. This sequence encodes CASSLSAGITYEQYF. The gene calls are TRBV28 and TRBJ2-7; D might be TRBD1 (5 bases). The V end lost 1 base, the J end lost 2 bases, and 12 bases lay between the germline ends. The germline V gene encodes CDR1 MDHEN and CDR2 SYDVKM. CDR3 length equals 15 residues. The complete variable domain, with remaining parts taken from reference TRBV28 and TRBJ2-7, reads DVKVTQSSRYLVKRTGEKVFLECVQDMDHENMFWYRQDPGLGLRLIYFSYDVKMKEKGDIPEGYSVSREKKERFSLILESASTNQTSMYLCASSLSAGITYEQYFGPGTRLTVT.